The 4 T cell receptor beta chains presented below share a single source sample, sequenced in a study of cytomegalovirus exposure and HLA in healthy donors (TCRdb year 2017). Library prep was done by the immunoSEQ multiplex PCR assay. The multiplex PCR relied on a mix of 60 forward primers for TCR Vbeta segments and 13 reverse primers for TCR Jbeta segments. As stored in TCRdb, this immuneACCESS dataset retains in-frame rearrangements with V and J assigned. A fraction of the clones does not appear; measured against another copy, unresolved V genes explain less than half of the discrepancy, and the remainder lacks a known reason. In this sample the table shows about 180,000 clones, around 80% of which occur a single time. 1.5% to 2% of the sample comes from the top ten. The sample taken for sequencing was PBMCs. All receptors derive from a man between 18 and 29 years old in good health and CMV-seronegative.

In nucleotides, the CDR3 is TGTGCCAGCAGCTCACGACTAGCGGTACGGACAGATACGCAGTATTTT. It codes for CASSSRLAVRTDTQYF. The rearrangement uses TRBV7-2 and TRBJ2-3; 9 nucleotides line up with TRBD2. The CDR3 sequence is 16 residues long. V lost 4 bases to trimming and J lost 3 bases; unmatched junction nucleotides: 8. Germline loops: CDR1 SGHTA, CDR2 FQGNSA.

The chain has TRBV27 and TRBJ2-2; 8 nucleotides agree with TRBD1. There are 16 residues in the CDR3. Trimming removed 6 bases from V and 1 base from J; junction bases left unmatched: 7. Germline-derived CDR1 and CDR2 are MNHEY and SMNVEV (reference sequence). The CDR3 bases are TGTGCCAGCAGCAGGGGGACAGGACGGAACACCGGGGAGCTGTTTTTT. Translating it yields CASSRGTGRNTGELFF.

This rearrangement joins TRBV6-1 to TRBJ2-7; 8 bases fit TRBD2. There are 13 residues in the CDR3. V shed 5 bases, J shed 6 bases, and the junction held 6 bases outside the gene matches. Germline V gene data show CDR1 as MNHNS and CDR2 as SASEGT. The CDR3 is CASSSHGGGEQYF. CDR3 DNA: TGTGCCAGCAGTTCGCACGGGGGGGGCGAGCAGTACTTC.

The chain recombines TRBV30 with TRBJ2-2, with D unresolved. This CDR3 comprises 16 residues. Germline CDR1 GTSNPN, CDR2 SVGIG (reference sequence). With 3 bases removed from V and 6 bases from J, the gap between germline ends came to 20 bases. The CDR3 DNA is TGTGCCTGGAGGAGGTCCGGCAGTGCTTATGCCGGGGAGCTGTTTTTT. This codes for CAWRRSGSAYAGELFF.